Following are 24 T cell receptor beta chains from one sample sequenced in a study of siplizumab effects on memory and regulatory T cells. Measured with immunoSEQ multiplex PCR; TCRdb has only the in-frame clones, and not every one. The sample carries tens of thousands of clones, 85% to 95% recorded once. Sequencing input: non-Treg CD4+ T cells sorted from blood. The receptors originated from a human donor in good health.

The rearrangement uses TRBV9 and TRBJ2-5; 14 nucleotides match TRBD2. Germline-derived CDR1 and CDR2 are SGDLS and YYNGEE. The junction had 10 bases not matched to a gene; V was cut back by 4 bases and J by 5 bases. This CDR3 has 17 residues. CDR3 sequence reads: CASSLGLAGARGETQYF. DNA of the CDR3: TGTGCCAGCAGCCTGGGACTAGCGGGAGCCCGGGGGGAGACCCAGTACTTC.

V and J are TRBV10-3 and TRBJ2-1; D gene uncertain. V was clipped by 3 bases and J by 0 bases, with 9 bases between them. This CDR3 has 15 amino acids. Germline V lookup: CDR1 ENHRY, CDR2 SYGVKD. CDR3 sequence reads: CAISDGQDSYNEQFF. The CDR3 nucleotides read TGTGCCATCAGTGACGGCCAGGACTCCTACAATGAGCAGTTCTTC.

The rearrangement links TRBV4-2 to TRBJ1-2; TRBD1 is a possible D gene (5 bases). The CDR3 covers 19 residues. V lost 2 bases and J 5 bases, leaving 27 bases between the germline ends. CDR1 LGHNA and CDR2 YNFKEQ come from the germline V gene. The DNA for the CDR3 is TGTGCCAGCAGCCAAAAGGAAGGAGGGGAGAACGTCCGGCCTTATGGCTACACCTTC. It is translated as CASSQKEGGENVRPYGYTF.

The chain is built from TRBV7-9 and TRBJ2-1, with 14 positions matching TRBD2. This CDR3 has 17 amino acids. Germline V gives CDR1 SEHNR, CDR2 FQNEAQ (reference sequence). V lost 4 bases and J lost 7; bases outside the gene matches: 9. The CDR3 reads CASSSRGLAGVLNEQFF. CDR3 DNA: TGTGCCAGCAGCTCACGGGGACTAGCGGGAGTATTGAATGAGCAGTTCTTC.

V usage is TRBV5-4 and J usage is TRBJ1-4; D gene ambiguous. This CDR3 contains 16 residues. The V and J ends lost 4 bases and 8 bases respectively, with 21 bases between them. CDR1 and CDR2 (germline): SGHNT, YYREEE (reference sequence). CDR3 sequence: CASSPGREESGEKLFF. The CDR3 bases are TGTGCCAGCAGCCCTGGGAGGGAGGAATCGGGAGAAAAACTGTTTTTT.

CDR3 loop: CASSPGAGNTIYF. The CDR3 DNA sequence: TGCGCCAGCAGCCCGGGGGCCGGAAACACCATATATTTT. The chain couples TRBV5-1 to TRBJ1-3; tentatively, D is TRBD1 (6 bases). V gave up 4 bases and J gave up 4 bases, with 9 bases separating them. The germline V gene encodes CDR1 SGHRS and CDR2 YFSETQ. The CDR3 totals 13 residues.

The rearrangement links TRBV29-1 to TRBJ2-2; D may be TRBD2 (6 bases). The CDR3 covers 15 residues. Germline values: CDR1 SQVTM, CDR2 ANQGSEA. The V end lost 0 bases, the J end lost 7 bases, and 15 bases lay between the germline ends. In DNA, the CDR3 is TGCAGCGTTGAAGATAGCCGCGGGGAAATCGGGGAGCTGTTTTTT. Protein: CSVEDSRGEIGELFF.

J is TRBJ2-5 and V is TRBV10-3; no firm D call. CDR3 size: 13 residues. V dropped 5 bases and J dropped 3 bases, with 10 bases sitting between them. Germline V gene lookup returns CDR1 ENHRY and CDR2 SYGVKD. The CDR3 is CAISPDLEETQYF. The CDR3 DNA is TGTGCCATCAGTCCGGATCTGGAAGAGACCCAGTACTTC.

V usage is TRBV5-1 and J usage is TRBJ2-1; D is perhaps TRBD2 (6 bases). V lost 4 bases and J lost 3, with 17 bases in between. CDR1 SGHRS and CDR2 YFSETQ come from the germline V gene. The CDR3 runs to 16 residues. The CDR3 DNA sequence: TGCGCCAGCAGCCAGTTAGCGGTAACAGGCTACAATGAGCAGTTCTTC. Protein product: CASSQLAVTGYNEQFF.

V usage is TRBV29-1 and J usage is TRBJ2-7; D gene ambiguous. The CDR3 is 14 amino acids. Germline V gene sequence: CDR1 SQVTM, CDR2 ANQGSEA. V was shortened by 4 bases and J by 5 bases, with 18 bases between the two germline ends. The CDR3 is CSVAISVRLDEQYF. The CDR3 DNA reads as TGCAGCGTTGCAATCTCGGTCAGGCTCGACGAGCAGTACTTC.

The rearrangement links TRBV28 to TRBJ1-2, with TRBD1 matching over 10 bases. Germline lookup yields CDR1 MDHEN and CDR2 SYDVKM. This CDR3 spans 16 amino acids. Trimming took 3 bases from V and 5 from J; bases not matched to a gene: 9. The CDR3 DNA follows: TGTGCCAGCAGTTTCCAGGGGACAGGGGTCATATATGGCTACACCTTC. Protein: CASSFQGTGVIYGYTF.

V usage is TRBV5-1 and J usage is TRBJ1-6; 8 bases map to TRBD1. CDR3 length: 16 amino acids. Trimming at V came to 7 bases and at J to 7 bases, leaving 13 bases not matched to a gene. Germline V gives CDR1 SGHRS, CDR2 YFSETQ. The CDR3 sequence is CASARHPTGENSPLHF. The CDR3 nucleotides read TGCGCCAGCGCGAGACACCCGACAGGGGAAAATTCACCCCTCCACTTT.

This clone showed up just a few times. The J gene is TRBJ1-4, the V gene TRBV4-1; TRBD1 is a possible D gene (6 bases). This CDR3 contains 14 residues. The germline V gene encodes CDR1 MGHRA and CDR2 YSYEKL. V lost 7 bases, J lost 4 bases, and 13 bases lay in between. CDR3 DNA: TGCGCCAGCACCGAACAGGGCCGTAATGAAAAACTGTTTTTT. Translating gives CASTEQGRNEKLFF.

A few counts support this clone. This chain uses TRBV7-9 with TRBJ2-7; 10 nucleotides match TRBD2. The V and J ends lost 5 bases and 6 bases, in that order; junction bases with no gene match: 16. The CDR3 spans 17 residues. Germline CDR1 SEHNR, CDR2 FQNEAQ (reference sequence). As DNA, the CDR3 is TGTGCCAGCAGCCATGTAGCGGGGGGCCGTCGAGCCGCCGAGCAGTACTTC. Translated: CASSHVAGGRRAAEQYF.

This chain uses TRBV27 with TRBJ2-6, with TRBD1 matching 7 bases. CDR1 and CDR2 (germline): MNHEY, SMNVEV (reference sequence). The CDR3 extends over 18 amino acids. The V and J ends lost 6 bases and 0 bases, in that order; junction bases with no gene match: 11. Written as DNA, the CDR3 is TGTGCCAGCAGCGGCGCCGGGACAGAGAGCTCTGGGGCCAACGTCCTGACTTTC. Translating gives CASSGAGTESSGANVLTF.

J is TRBJ2-5 and V is TRBV15; 9 bases agree with TRBD2. V lost 0 bases and J lost 9; bases outside the gene matches: 5. The CDR3 has 14 residues. Germline V CDR1 and CDR2: LNHNV, YYDKDF (reference sequence). This CDR3 is CATSREGGRAPQYF. In DNA form, the CDR3 reads TGTGCCACCAGCAGAGAGGGCGGGAGGGCCCCCCAGTACTTC.

The gene calls are TRBV9 and TRBJ1-2; TRBD1 aligns across 9 bases. The CDR3 runs to 15 residues. The germline V gene has CDR1 SGDLS and CDR2 YYNGEE. The V gene end was trimmed by 3 bases and the J gene end by 0 bases; junction bases not matched to a gene: 3. The CDR3 protein is CASSAGTGTNYGYTF. CDR3 nucleotides: TGTGCCAGCAGCGCTGGGACAGGGACTAACTATGGCTACACCTTC.

The chain joins TRBV6-5 to TRBJ2-5; 7 bases map to TRBD1. This CDR3 contains 14 residues. V lost 8 bases to trimming and J lost 2 bases; unmatched junction nucleotides: 8. Germline assignment: CDR1 MNHEY and CDR2 SVGAGI. Here the CDR3 DNA reads TGTGCCAGCTCGACAGGGCTTCGACAAGAGACCCAGTACTTC. It translates to CASSTGLRQETQYF.

This chain links TRBV25-1 with TRBJ1-1, with TRBD1 matching 8 bases. The germline V gene has CDR1 MGHDK and CDR2 SYGVNS. CDR3 size: 14 residues. After removal of 5 bases from V and 5 bases from J, the junction contained 7 bases not matched to a gene. The chain's CDR3 is CASSITGGGTEAFF. CDR3 bases: TGTGCCAGCAGTATTACAGGGGGTGGGACTGAAGCTTTCTTT.

V gene TRBV5-4 combines with J gene TRBJ2-5; 7 nucleotides agree with TRBD2. Trimming at V came to 1 base and at J to 2 bases, leaving 2 bases not matched to a gene. The length of the CDR3 is 14 residues. Germline V lookup: CDR1 SGHNT, CDR2 YYREEE (reference sequence). CDR3 amino acids: CASSLPGGQETQYF. The CDR3 nucleotides are TGTGCCAGCAGCTTGCCGGGGGGTCAAGAGACCCAGTACTTC.

V usage is TRBV29-1 and J usage is TRBJ1-1, with 10 bases that match TRBD1. Germline CDR1 is SQVTM and CDR2 is ANQGSEA. The CDR3 runs to 15 residues. With V trimmed by 3 bases and J by 3 bases, 7 bases remained unmatched. The CDR3 loop is CSVDPTGGIYTEAFF. The CDR3 DNA reads as TGCAGCGTTGACCCGACAGGGGGCATCTACACTGAAGCTTTCTTT.

The chain links TRBV27 to TRBJ2-2, with TRBD1 matching over 7 bases. V lost 5 bases, J lost 9 bases, and 6 bases stayed unmatched. The length of the CDR3 is 13 residues. Germline V gene sequence: CDR1 MNHEY, CDR2 SMNVEV (reference sequence). The CDR3, as DNA: TGTGCCAGCAGTCCGGCAGGGGGACGGGAGCTGTTTTTT. It specifies CASSPAGGRELFF.

A single count supports this clone. The V gene is TRBV30, the J gene TRBJ2-3; D could derive from TRBD1 or TRBD2 (6 bases each). V was shortened by 0 bases and J by 2 bases, with 9 bases between the two germline ends. Germline loops: CDR1 GTSNPN, CDR2 SVGIG (reference sequence). CDR3 length: 14 residues. The CDR3 here is CAWSVGGPTDTQYF. CDR3 nucleotide sequence: TGTGCCTGGAGTGTAGGGGGGCCCACAGATACGCAGTATTTT.

The chain employs TRBV7-9 and TRBJ1-1; D is undetermined. Trimming removed 2 bases from V and 5 bases from J, with 9 bases in between. Germline V lookup: CDR1 SEHNR, CDR2 FQNEAQ (reference sequence). The CDR3 length is 13 residues. The CDR3 nucleotides are TGTGCCAGCAGCTTAAGGTTTGTGACTGAAGCTTTCTTT. Translated, it gives CASSLRFVTEAFF.